Below, one TCR beta chain is given with its context. There is no known antigen for this receptor. Possible read error: a much larger clone is one base away. Healthy HIV-negative adults with no recently reported acute infections or vaccinations were included as donors. All donors were Caucasian adults living in Nashville, Tennessee, USA. CD4+ T cells were enriched by magnetic negative selection; naive cells were then positively selected on CD45RA, and the negative fraction formed the memory subset. Blood was collected by leukapheresis, and PBMCs were isolated by Ficoll-Histopaque density gradient centrifugation and then cryopreserved in liquid nitrogen vapor phase. Analytical flow cytometry was used to check the purity and quantity of each magnetically sorted T cell population. Each sorted fraction had its genomic DNA isolated and then quantified by UV absorbance on a Nanodrop 2000c. These data belong to a study of shared clonotypes between healthy human individuals (dated by TCRdb to between 2020 and 2021). At the level of the whole study: The cohort comprised two women and a few men aged 18 to 49 years. For each donor, three plates each were used for CD4 naive and CD4 memory, two plates were used for CD8 naive, and one plate was used for CD8 memory. To increase sequencing depth and limit assay-specific biases, TCR repertoire library preparation and sequencing were carried out by different laboratories using diverse techniques. Leukapheresis yielded between about 0.94 and 8.9 billion PBMCs per donor. Blood TCR repertoires of four to six healthy adults were deeply sequenced to estimate repertoire size and the extent of clonotype sharing between individuals. Overall results and qualifications from the work: Sampling was restricted to blood, and TCR repertoires in tissue are likely to differ from TCR repertoires in blood. Incomplete sequencing was indicated by rarefaction of sorted-subset datasets, despite the large sequencing depth. Estimated clonotype richness was generally larger for naive than for memory subsets. Across a few donors, roughly 5.4% of naive CD4, roughly 3.4% of naive CD8, approximately 2.5% of memory CD4, and under 0.45% of memory CD8 clonotypes were shared. Because the study included a small number of donors, the genetic and exposure-history diversity represented was limited. Compared with non-shared clonotypes, the clonotypes found in all four sorted-subset donors had higher generation probabilities. Based on pairwise subsampling, the degree of clonotype sharing among donors was expected to be affected by sequencing depth.

Trimming takes 2 bases from V and 8 bases from J, and the germline ends sit 4 bases apart. CDR1 is given as DFQATT and CDR2 as SNEGSKA, both from the germline V gene (reference sequence). CDR3 length: 10 amino acids, cysteine to phenylalanine. Only the CDR3 region is kept as DNA, spanning 30 bases read in frame from base 1. TCR CDR3 regions were amplified from genomic DNA by multiplex PCR using the deep immunoSEQ assay. For each cell subset, the extracted genomic DNA was distributed evenly across all wells of several immunoSEQ 96-well plates, and each plate served as one replicate. For sorted subsets, around 0.2 ug genomic DNA, equal to tens of thousands of T cell genomes, was loaded into each replicate PCR. Purified libraries were measured with a Qubit 3.0 fluorometer, size-checked on a Bioanalyzer 2100, and measured again with the KAPA Library Quantification kit. Each immunoSEQ 96-well plate was sequenced on its own single-read 150-cycle Illumina NextSeq 550 flow cell. Concerning the study's data processing: Because the immunoSEQ output included only junctional sequences and no quality scores, the filtering could not be the same as the filtering used for full-length reads. To assign V/J genes and CDR3, sequences were annotated against IMGT germline references using PyIR, a Python wrapper for IgBLAST v1.9. Reads with weak V/J assignments (E-value above 1e-6), missing CDR3, stop codons, out-of-frame junctions, or ambiguous translated residues were removed. V3J clonotypes were defined as sequences sharing the same inferred V gene, J gene, and CDR3 amino acid sequence. To compute the percentage overlap between repertoires, the number of shared unique clonotypes was divided by the size of the smaller repertoire. Repertoire richness was assessed with RTK rarefaction, the Chao1 estimator, and Recon v2.1 estimates of unobserved clonotypes. Generation probabilities were computed with OLGA for all TCRbeta clonotypes obtained by the gDNA method from a handful of donors. This immuneACCESS table, as held by TCRdb, lists in-frame sequences with V and J called but not all clones. Of the missing ones, under half trace to an unresolved V gene in checked studies; the others have no known cause. Clone size and V and J calls were adopted from that table, with D and trimming inferred from the DNA. The sample table holds just over 2,000,000 clones, of which roughly 95% were seen once. 0.1% to 0.15% of the sample lies in the top ten.

The sample taken for sequencing was naive CD4+ T cells sorted from blood. The cell subset or site label here, explained by the study, means: CD45RA+ positively selected. The TCR comes from a man between 18 and 29 years old in good health. This chain is built from TRBV20-1 and TRBJ2-1, with the D segment identity uncertain. The DNA sequence is as follows: TGCAGTGCTAGATCGGATGAGCAGTTCTTC. The encoded protein is CSARSDEQFF.